These T cell receptor beta chains were read from a single sample in a study of blood T cell repertoires in COVID-19. Here immunoSEQ multiplex PCR was the method, and the copy in TCRdb shows in-frame clones only, minus some. This sample yields 410,000 or so clones, of which about nine tenths are seen a single time; approximately 1.4% belongs to the top ten. Input material: peripheral blood. The receptors derive from a woman aged 25 to 39 with active or convalescent COVID-19. The CDR3 runs from the conserved cysteine through the conserved F or W. The D gene is left open where the match is weak. For some rows the clone size is stated as once, few or many, or as a class when expanded; others skip it.

cdr3_aa: CASDKGTGGTETQYF; cdr3_nt: TGTGCCAGTGATAAAGGTACAGGGGGCACGGAGACCCAGTACTTC; clone_size: .; j_call: TRBJ2-5; cdr3_length: 15; d_call: TRBD1; v_call: TRBV2
cdr3_aa: CASSEFRGRTEAFF; cdr3_nt: TGTGCCAGCAGTGAATTCAGGGGGAGGACTGAAGCTTTCTTT; clone_size: .; j_call: TRBJ1-1; cdr3_length: 14; d_call: TRBD1; v_call: TRBV6-1
cdr3_aa: CASSPLYGGQGAGNTIYF; cdr3_nt: TGCGCCAGCAGCCCACTTTATGGAGGACAGGGGGCGGGAAACACCATATATTTT; clone_size: .; j_call: TRBJ1-3; cdr3_length: 18; d_call: TRBD1; v_call: TRBV5-1
cdr3_aa: CASSSGLAGGLGYNEQFF; cdr3_nt: TGTGCCAGCAGCTCCGGACTAGCGGGAGGGCTAGGTTACAATGAGCAGTTCTTC; clone_size: .; j_call: TRBJ2-1; cdr3_length: 18; d_call: TRBD2; v_call: TRBV5-4
cdr3_aa: CAISESEGVREGYTF; cdr3_nt: TGTGCCATCAGTGAGTCAGAGGGAGTTAGGGAAGGCTACACCTTC; clone_size: .; j_call: TRBJ1-2; cdr3_length: 15; d_call: .; v_call: TRBV10-3
cdr3_aa: CASSQGLFGQETQYF; cdr3_nt: TGTGCCAGCAGCCAGGGACTCTTTGGGCAAGAGACCCAGTACTTC; clone_size: .; j_call: TRBJ2-5; cdr3_length: 15; d_call: .; v_call: TRBV7-8
cdr3_aa: CASSLLGRAGHQPQHF; cdr3_nt: TGTGCCAGCAGTTTGTTGGGCAGGGCCGGCCATCAGCCCCAGCATTTT; clone_size: .; j_call: TRBJ1-5; cdr3_length: 16; d_call: .; v_call: TRBV27
cdr3_aa: CAISEVAGGEVEEAFF; cdr3_nt: TGTGCCATCAGTGAGGTGGCAGGAGGGGAGGTAGAGGAAGCTTTCTTT; clone_size: .; j_call: TRBJ1-1; cdr3_length: 16; d_call: .; v_call: TRBV10-3
cdr3_aa: CASSALGLEREKLFF; cdr3_nt: TGTGCCAGCAGTGCTCTTGGACTCGAGAGGGAAAAACTGTTTTTT; clone_size: .; j_call: TRBJ1-4; cdr3_length: 15; d_call: .; v_call: TRBV2
cdr3_aa: CASSPRPGTGLGEQYF; cdr3_nt: TGTGCCAGCAGCCCTAGGCCCGGAACAGGGCTCGGCGAGCAGTACTTC; clone_size: .; j_call: TRBJ2-7; cdr3_length: 16; d_call: .; v_call: TRBV7-7
cdr3_aa: CASNSGAGGYTF; cdr3_nt: TGTGCCAGCAATTCGGGTGCGGGTGGCTACACCTTC; clone_size: .; j_call: TRBJ1-2; cdr3_length: 12; d_call: .; v_call: TRBV28
cdr3_aa: CASTREGGTEAFF; cdr3_nt: TGTGCCAGCACCCGGGAGGGAGGCACTGAAGCTTTCTTT; clone_size: .; j_call: TRBJ1-1; cdr3_length: 13; d_call: .; v_call: TRBV2
cdr3_aa: CASRRQGRPPNYGYTF; cdr3_nt: TGTGCCAGCAGAAGACAGGGGCGCCCTCCTAACTATGGCTACACCTTC; clone_size: .; j_call: TRBJ1-2; cdr3_length: 16; d_call: TRBD1; v_call: TRBV2
cdr3_aa: CASSQGMGAGGTEAFF; cdr3_nt: TGTGCCAGCAGCCAAGGCATGGGGGCAGGTGGTACTGAAGCTTTCTTT; clone_size: once; j_call: TRBJ1-1; cdr3_length: 16; d_call: .; v_call: TRBV4-2
cdr3_aa: CAISDMGSGYTF; cdr3_nt: TGTGCCATCAGTGACATGGGGAGTGGCTACACCTTC; clone_size: .; j_call: TRBJ1-2; cdr3_length: 12; d_call: .; v_call: TRBV10-3
cdr3_aa: CASRLAGGLQETQYF; cdr3_nt: TGTGCCAGTCGACTAGCGGGGGGCCTTCAAGAGACCCAGTACTTC; clone_size: .; j_call: TRBJ2-5; cdr3_length: 15; d_call: TRBD2; v_call: TRBV2
cdr3_aa: CASRPGGDPVGAFF; cdr3_nt: TGCGCCAGCAGGCCGGGAGGAGATCCGGTCGGAGCTTTCTTT; clone_size: .; j_call: TRBJ1-1; cdr3_length: 14; d_call: .; v_call: TRBV10-2
cdr3_aa: CASRTGDSGNTIYF; cdr3_nt: TGTGCCAGCAGAACAGGGGACTCTGGAAACACCATATATTTT; clone_size: .; j_call: TRBJ1-3; cdr3_length: 14; d_call: TRBD1; v_call: TRBV25-1
cdr3_aa: CASSPRLSGVPTGELFF; cdr3_nt: TGTGCCAGCAGCCCGAGACTAAGCGGGGTACCAACCGGGGAGCTGTTTTTT; clone_size: .; j_call: TRBJ2-2; cdr3_length: 17; d_call: TRBD2; v_call: TRBV5-4
cdr3_aa: CASSLEVTEAFF; cdr3_nt: TGTGCCAGCAGTTTAGAGGTTACTGAAGCTTTCTTT; clone_size: .; j_call: TRBJ1-1; cdr3_length: 12; d_call: .; v_call: TRBV27
cdr3_aa: CSASAGQNTGELFF; cdr3_nt: TGCAGTGCTAGTGCTGGACAGAACACCGGGGAGCTGTTTTTT; clone_size: .; j_call: TRBJ2-2; cdr3_length: 14; d_call: .; v_call: TRBV20-1
cdr3_aa: CASSLTSGDTGELFF; cdr3_nt: TGTGCCAGCAGCTTAACTAGCGGGGACACCGGGGAGCTGTTTTTT; clone_size: .; j_call: TRBJ2-2; cdr3_length: 15; d_call: TRBD2; v_call: TRBV11-3
cdr3_aa: CSVEESSPGYTF; cdr3_nt: TGCAGCGTTGAAGAGAGTTCGCCGGGCTACACCTTC; clone_size: .; j_call: TRBJ1-2; cdr3_length: 12; d_call: .; v_call: TRBV29-1
cdr3_aa: CASSAYPRTGGLQETQYF; cdr3_nt: TGTGCCAGCAGTGCGTACCCTAGGACAGGGGGCCTCCAAGAGACCCAGTACTTC; clone_size: .; j_call: TRBJ2-5; cdr3_length: 18; d_call: TRBD1; v_call: TRBV27
cdr3_aa: CASRLIQGAANTGELFF; cdr3_nt: TGTGCCAGCAGACTAATACAGGGGGCGGCGAACACCGGGGAGCTGTTTTTT; clone_size: once; j_call: TRBJ2-2; cdr3_length: 17; d_call: TRBD1; v_call: TRBV2
cdr3_aa: CASSQAPLGGDTQYF; cdr3_nt: TGCGCCAGCAGCCAAGCACCCCTGGGGGGAGATACGCAGTATTTT; clone_size: .; j_call: TRBJ2-3; cdr3_length: 15; d_call: .; v_call: TRBV4-1
cdr3_aa: CASSKDPGNTEAFF; cdr3_nt: TGTGCCAGTAGTAAAGATCCGGGTAACACTGAAGCTTTCTTT; clone_size: .; j_call: TRBJ1-1; cdr3_length: 14; d_call: .; v_call: TRBV19
cdr3_aa: CATSPGGGWNTEAFF; cdr3_nt: TGTGCCACCAGCCCGGGGGGAGGGTGGAACACTGAAGCTTTCTTT; clone_size: .; j_call: TRBJ1-1; cdr3_length: 15; d_call: .; v_call: TRBV15
cdr3_aa: CASSFRGPTNQPQHF; cdr3_nt: TGTGCCAGCAGTTTCAGGGGTCCCACCAATCAGCCCCAGCATTTT; clone_size: few; j_call: TRBJ1-5; cdr3_length: 15; d_call: .; v_call: TRBV6-2/TRBV6-3
cdr3_aa: CSILSSGYEQYF; cdr3_nt: TGCAGCATACTATCTTCGGGGTACGAGCAGTACTTC; clone_size: few; j_call: TRBJ2-7; cdr3_length: 12; d_call: .; v_call: TRBV29-1
cdr3_aa: CASRTPTSGLTDTQYF; cdr3_nt: TGCGCCAGCAGAACTCCGACTAGCGGACTCACAGATACGCAGTATTTT; clone_size: .; j_call: TRBJ2-3; cdr3_length: 16; d_call: TRBD2; v_call: TRBV5-1
cdr3_aa: CASSSPPGGVTMNTEAFF; cdr3_nt: TGTGCCAGCAGCTCACCCCCGGGCGGGGTAACAATGAACACTGAAGCTTTCTTT; clone_size: .; j_call: TRBJ1-1; cdr3_length: 18; d_call: .; v_call: TRBV5-6
cdr3_aa: CASSRGREQETQYF; cdr3_nt: TGCGCCAGCAGCCGGGGCCGTGAGCAAGAGACCCAGTACTTC; clone_size: .; j_call: TRBJ2-5; cdr3_length: 14; d_call: .; v_call: TRBV4-1
cdr3_aa: CASGRELSYNEQFF; cdr3_nt: TGTGCCAGCGGTCGGGAGTTGTCCTACAATGAGCAGTTCTTC; clone_size: .; j_call: TRBJ2-1; cdr3_length: 14; d_call: .; v_call: TRBV2
cdr3_aa: CASSEVVTSGEQFF; cdr3_nt: TGTGCCAGCAGTGAAGTTGTGACTAGCGGTGAGCAGTTCTTC; clone_size: .; j_call: TRBJ2-1; cdr3_length: 14; d_call: TRBD2; v_call: TRBV6-1
cdr3_aa: CASSQDLSGGRNEQFF; cdr3_nt: TGTGCCAGCAGCCAAGACCTTAGCGGGGGCCGGAATGAGCAGTTCTTC; clone_size: .; j_call: TRBJ2-1; cdr3_length: 16; d_call: TRBD2; v_call: TRBV3-1/TRBV3-2
cdr3_aa: CASSPSRGLVDTQYF; cdr3_nt: TGTGCCAGCAGTCCCTCGCGGGGATTGGTAGATACGCAGTATTTT; clone_size: .; j_call: TRBJ2-3; cdr3_length: 15; d_call: .; v_call: TRBV28
cdr3_aa: CASSPPTSGTYEQYF; cdr3_nt: TGTGCCAGCAGCCCCCCCACTAGCGGGACTTACGAGCAGTACTTC; clone_size: .; j_call: TRBJ2-7; cdr3_length: 15; d_call: TRBD2; v_call: TRBV11-2
cdr3_aa: CASSFGTGEAFF; cdr3_nt: TGTGCCAGCAGTTTCGGGACAGGTGAAGCTTTCTTT; clone_size: .; j_call: TRBJ1-1; cdr3_length: 12; d_call: TRBD1; v_call: TRBV6-5
cdr3_aa: CASSSQGEAGELFF; cdr3_nt: TGCGCCAGCAGCTCACAGGGGGAAGCCGGGGAGCTGTTTTTT; clone_size: .; j_call: TRBJ2-2; cdr3_length: 14; d_call: TRBD1; v_call: TRBV5-1